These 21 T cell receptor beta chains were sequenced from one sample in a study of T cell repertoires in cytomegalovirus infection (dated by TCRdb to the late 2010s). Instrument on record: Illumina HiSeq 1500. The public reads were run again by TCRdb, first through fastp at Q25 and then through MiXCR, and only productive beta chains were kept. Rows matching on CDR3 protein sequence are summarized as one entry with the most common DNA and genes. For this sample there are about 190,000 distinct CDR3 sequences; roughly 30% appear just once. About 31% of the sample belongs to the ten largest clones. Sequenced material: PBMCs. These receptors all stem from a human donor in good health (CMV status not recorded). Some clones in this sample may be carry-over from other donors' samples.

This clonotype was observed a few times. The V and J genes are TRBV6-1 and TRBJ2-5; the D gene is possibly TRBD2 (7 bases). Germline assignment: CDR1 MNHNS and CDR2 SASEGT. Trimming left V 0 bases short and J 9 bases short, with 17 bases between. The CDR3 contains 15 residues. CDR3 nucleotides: TGTGCCAGCAGTGAAGCGTGGGAGGGGGGGGAACCCCAGTACTTC. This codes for CASSEAWEGGEPQYF.

As DNA, the CDR3 is TGCAGCGCGGGGGCTAGCGGGGCGAAGGACAATGAGCAGTTCTTC. Protein product: CSAGASGAKDNEQFF. V usage is TRBV29-1 and J usage is TRBJ2-1, with 9 bases that match TRBD2. This CDR3 has 15 amino acids. Trimming cost V 7 bases and J 5 bases; bases outside gene matches: 12. In germline, CDR1 is SQVTM, CDR2 ANQGSEA.

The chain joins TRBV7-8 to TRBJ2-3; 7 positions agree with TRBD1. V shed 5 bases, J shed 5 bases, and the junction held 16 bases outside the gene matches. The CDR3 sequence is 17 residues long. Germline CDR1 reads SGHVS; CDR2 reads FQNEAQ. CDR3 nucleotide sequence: TGTGCCAGCAGCCTAGGGGGCGAGAGGGGCGCGGAAGATACGCAGTATTTT. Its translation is CASSLGGERGAEDTQYF. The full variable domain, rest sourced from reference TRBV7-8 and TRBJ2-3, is GAGVSQSPRYKVAKRGQDVALRCDPISGHVSLFWYQQALGQGPEFLTYFQNEAQLDKSGLPSDRFFAERPEGSVSTLKIQRTQQEDSAVYLCASSLGGERGAEDTQYFGPGTRLTVL.

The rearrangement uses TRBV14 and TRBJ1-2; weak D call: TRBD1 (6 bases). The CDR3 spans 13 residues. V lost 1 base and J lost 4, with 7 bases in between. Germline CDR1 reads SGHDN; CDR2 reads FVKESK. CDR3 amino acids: CASSQAGVYGYTF. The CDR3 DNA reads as TGTGCCAGCAGCCAAGCAGGGGTCTATGGCTACACCTTC.

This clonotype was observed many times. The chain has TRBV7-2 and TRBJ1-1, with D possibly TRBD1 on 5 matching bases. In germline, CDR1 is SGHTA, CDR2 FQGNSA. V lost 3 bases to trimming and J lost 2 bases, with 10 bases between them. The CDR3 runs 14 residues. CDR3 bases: TGTGCCAGCAGCTTGGGACCACAAAACACTGAAGCTTTCTTT. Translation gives CASSLGPQNTEAFF.

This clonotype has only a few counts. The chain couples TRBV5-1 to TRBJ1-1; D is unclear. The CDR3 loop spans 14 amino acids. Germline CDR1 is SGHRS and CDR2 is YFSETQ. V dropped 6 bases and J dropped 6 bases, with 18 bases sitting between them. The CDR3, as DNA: TGCGCCAGCACCCCCTCGGCGGGAAGGGCTGAAGCTTTCTTT. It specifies CASTPSAGRAEAFF.

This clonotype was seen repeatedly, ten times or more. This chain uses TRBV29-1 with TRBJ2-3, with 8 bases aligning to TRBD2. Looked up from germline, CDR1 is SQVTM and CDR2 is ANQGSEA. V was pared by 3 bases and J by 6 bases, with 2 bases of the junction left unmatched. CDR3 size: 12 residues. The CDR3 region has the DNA TGCAGCGTTGACGCGGGAGGCGATACGCAGTATTTT. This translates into CSVDAGGDTQYF.

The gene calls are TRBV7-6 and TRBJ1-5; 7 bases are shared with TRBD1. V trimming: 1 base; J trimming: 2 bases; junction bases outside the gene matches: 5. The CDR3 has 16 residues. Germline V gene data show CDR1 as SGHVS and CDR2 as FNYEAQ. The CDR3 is CASSLDRGQRNQPQHF. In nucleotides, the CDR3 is TGTGCCAGCAGCTTAGATCGGGGACAGCGCAATCAGCCCCAGCATTTT.

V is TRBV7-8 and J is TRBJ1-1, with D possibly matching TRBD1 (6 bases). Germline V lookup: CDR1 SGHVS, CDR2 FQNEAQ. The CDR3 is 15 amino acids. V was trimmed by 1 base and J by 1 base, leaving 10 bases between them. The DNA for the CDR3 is TGTGCCAGCAGCTTAGGGGGGGCGGCGAACACTGAAGCTTTCTTT. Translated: CASSLGGAANTEAFF.

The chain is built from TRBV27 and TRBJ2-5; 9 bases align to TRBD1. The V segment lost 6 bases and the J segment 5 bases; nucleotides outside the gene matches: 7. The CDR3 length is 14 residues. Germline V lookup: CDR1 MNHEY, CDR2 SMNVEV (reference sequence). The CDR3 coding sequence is TGTGCCAGCAGGGGACAGGGTACGTGGGAGACCCAGTACTTC. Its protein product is CASRGQGTWETQYF.

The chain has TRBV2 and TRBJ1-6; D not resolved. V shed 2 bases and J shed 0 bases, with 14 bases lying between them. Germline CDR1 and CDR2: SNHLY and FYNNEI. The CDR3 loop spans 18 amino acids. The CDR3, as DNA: TGTGCCAGCAGTGAAACAGACAACACAAGCTCCTATAATTCACCCCTCCACTTT. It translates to CASSETDNTSSYNSPLHF.

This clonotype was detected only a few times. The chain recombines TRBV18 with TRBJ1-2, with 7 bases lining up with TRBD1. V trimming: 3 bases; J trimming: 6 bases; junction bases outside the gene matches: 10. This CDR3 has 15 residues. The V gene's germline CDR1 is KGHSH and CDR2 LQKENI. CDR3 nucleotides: TGTGCCAGCTCACCGACAGGACAGGCTGCACATGGCTACACCTTC. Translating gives CASSPTGQAAHGYTF.

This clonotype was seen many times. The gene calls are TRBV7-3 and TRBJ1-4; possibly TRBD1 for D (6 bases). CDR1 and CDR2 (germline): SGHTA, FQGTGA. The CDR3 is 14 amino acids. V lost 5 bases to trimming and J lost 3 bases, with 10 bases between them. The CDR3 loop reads CASSRDTSNEKLFF. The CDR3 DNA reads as TGTGCCAGCAGCAGGGACACCTCTAATGAAAAACTGTTTTTT.

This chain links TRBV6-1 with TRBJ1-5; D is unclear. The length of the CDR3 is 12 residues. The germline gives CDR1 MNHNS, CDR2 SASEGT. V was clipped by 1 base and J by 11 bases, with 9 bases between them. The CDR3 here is CASSEGRPTQHF. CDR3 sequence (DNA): TGTGCCAGCAGTGAAGGAAGGCCTACCCAGCATTTT.

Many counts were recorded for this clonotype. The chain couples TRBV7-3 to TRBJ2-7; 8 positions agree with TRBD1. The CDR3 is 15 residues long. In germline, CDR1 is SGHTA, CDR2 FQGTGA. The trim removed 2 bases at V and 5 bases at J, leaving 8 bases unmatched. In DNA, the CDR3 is TGTGCCAGCAGCTTAGAGGACAGGGACAGCGACGAGCAGTACTTC. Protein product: CASSLEDRDSDEQYF.

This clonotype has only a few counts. The CDR3 DNA sequence: TGCAGCGTTTGGGAGAATGAGCAGTTCTTC. Amino acids: CSVWENEQFF. The genes are TRBV29-1 and TRBJ2-1, with TRBD2 as a possible D gene (5 bases). The V gene lost 5 bases and the J gene lost 7 bases, with 6 bases spanning the gap. The CDR3 consists of 10 residues. Germline V gene data show CDR1 as SQVTM and CDR2 as ANQGSEA.

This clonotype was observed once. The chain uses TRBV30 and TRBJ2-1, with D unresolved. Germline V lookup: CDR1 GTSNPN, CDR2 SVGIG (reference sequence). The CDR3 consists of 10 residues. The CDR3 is CVRHDNEQFF. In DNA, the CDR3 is TGTGTTCGGCACGACAATGAGCAGTTCTTC.

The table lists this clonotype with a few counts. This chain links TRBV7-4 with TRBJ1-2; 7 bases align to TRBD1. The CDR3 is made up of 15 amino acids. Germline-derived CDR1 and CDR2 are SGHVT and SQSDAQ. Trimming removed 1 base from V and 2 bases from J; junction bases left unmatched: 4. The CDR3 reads CASSLGTGGNYGYTF. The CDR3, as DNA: TGTGCCAGCAGCTTAGGGACAGGTGGAAACTATGGCTACACCTTC.

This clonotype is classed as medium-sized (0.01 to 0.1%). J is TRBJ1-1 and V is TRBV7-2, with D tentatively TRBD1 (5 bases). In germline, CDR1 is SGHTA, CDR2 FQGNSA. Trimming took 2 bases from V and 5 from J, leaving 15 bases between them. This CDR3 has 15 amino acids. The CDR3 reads CASSLSQGKWTEAFF. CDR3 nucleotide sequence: TGTGCCAGCAGCTTATCCCAGGGAAAATGGACTGAAGCTTTCTTT.

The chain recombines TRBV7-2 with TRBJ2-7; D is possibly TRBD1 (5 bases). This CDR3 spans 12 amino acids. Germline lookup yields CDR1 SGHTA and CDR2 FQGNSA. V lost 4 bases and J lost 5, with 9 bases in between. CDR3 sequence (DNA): TGTGCCAGCAGCTCCGGACAAGACGAGCAGTACTTC. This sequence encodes CASSSGQDEQYF.

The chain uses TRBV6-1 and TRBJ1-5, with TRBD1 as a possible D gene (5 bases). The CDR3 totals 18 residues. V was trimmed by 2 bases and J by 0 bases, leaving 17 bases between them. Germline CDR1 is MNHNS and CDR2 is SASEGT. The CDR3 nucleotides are TGTGCCAGCAGTGAAACGGGTGGGACGGAATATAGCAATCAGCCCCAGCATTTT. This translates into CASSETGGTEYSNQPQHF.